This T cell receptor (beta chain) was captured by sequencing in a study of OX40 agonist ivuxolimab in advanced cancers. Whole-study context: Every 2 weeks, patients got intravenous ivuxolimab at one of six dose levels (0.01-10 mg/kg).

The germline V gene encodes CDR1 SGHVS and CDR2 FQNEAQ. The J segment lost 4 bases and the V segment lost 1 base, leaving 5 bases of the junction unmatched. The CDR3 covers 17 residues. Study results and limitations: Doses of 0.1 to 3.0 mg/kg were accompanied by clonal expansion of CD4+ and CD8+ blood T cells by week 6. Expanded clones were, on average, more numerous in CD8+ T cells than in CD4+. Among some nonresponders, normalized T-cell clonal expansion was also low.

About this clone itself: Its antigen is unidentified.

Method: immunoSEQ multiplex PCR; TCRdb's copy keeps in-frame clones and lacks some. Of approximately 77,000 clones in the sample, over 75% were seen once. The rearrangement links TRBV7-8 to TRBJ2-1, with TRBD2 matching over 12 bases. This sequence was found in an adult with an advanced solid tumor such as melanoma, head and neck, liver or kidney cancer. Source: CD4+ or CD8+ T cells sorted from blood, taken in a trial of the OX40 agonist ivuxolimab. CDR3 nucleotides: TGTGCCAGCAGCTTAGTCCAACTAGCGGGGGGTTACAATGAGCAGTTCTTC. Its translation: CASSLVQLAGGYNEQFF.